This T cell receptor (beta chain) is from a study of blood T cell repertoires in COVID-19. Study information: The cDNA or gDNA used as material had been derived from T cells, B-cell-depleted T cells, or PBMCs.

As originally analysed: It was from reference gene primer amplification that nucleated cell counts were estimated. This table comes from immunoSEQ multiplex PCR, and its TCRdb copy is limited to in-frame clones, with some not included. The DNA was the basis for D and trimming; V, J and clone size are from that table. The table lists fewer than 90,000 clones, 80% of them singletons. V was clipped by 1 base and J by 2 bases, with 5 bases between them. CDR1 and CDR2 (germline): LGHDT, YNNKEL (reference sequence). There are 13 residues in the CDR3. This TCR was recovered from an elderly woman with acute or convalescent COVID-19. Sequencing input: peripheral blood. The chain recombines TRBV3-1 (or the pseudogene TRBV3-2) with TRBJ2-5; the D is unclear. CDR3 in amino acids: CASSQAEQETQYF. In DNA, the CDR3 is TGTGCCAGCAGCCAAGCGGAGCAAGAGACCCAGTACTTC.